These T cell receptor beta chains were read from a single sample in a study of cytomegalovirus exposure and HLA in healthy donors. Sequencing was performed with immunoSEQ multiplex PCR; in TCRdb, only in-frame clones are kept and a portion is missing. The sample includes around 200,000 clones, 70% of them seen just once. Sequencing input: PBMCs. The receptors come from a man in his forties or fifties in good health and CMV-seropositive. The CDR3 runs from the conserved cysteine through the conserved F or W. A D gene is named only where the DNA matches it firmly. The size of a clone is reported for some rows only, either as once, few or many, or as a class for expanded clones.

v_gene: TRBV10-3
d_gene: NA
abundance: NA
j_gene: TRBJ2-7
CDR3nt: TGTGCCATCAGGGGCCCGACCTACGAGCAGTACTTC
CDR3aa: CAIRGPTYEQYF

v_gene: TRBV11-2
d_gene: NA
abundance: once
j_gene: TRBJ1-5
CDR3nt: TGTGCCAGCAGCTTAGAGACAGGAAACAATCAGCCCCAGCATTTT
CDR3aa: CASSLETGNNQPQHF

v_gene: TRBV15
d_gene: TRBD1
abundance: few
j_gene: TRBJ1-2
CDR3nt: TGTGCCACCAGCATCTCGACAGGGCGCTATGGCTACACCTTC
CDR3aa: CATSISTGRYGYTF

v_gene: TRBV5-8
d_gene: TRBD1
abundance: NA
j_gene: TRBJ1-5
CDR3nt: TGTGCCAGCAGCTTGGGGACAGGGGGATCAAAGAGCAATCAGCCCCAGCATTTT
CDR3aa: CASSLGTGGSKSNQPQHF

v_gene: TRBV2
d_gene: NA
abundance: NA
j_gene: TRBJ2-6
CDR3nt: TGTGCCAGTGCCCAGAGTCCGGGTCTCTCTGGGGCCAACGTCCTGACTTTC
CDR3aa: CASAQSPGLSGANVLTF

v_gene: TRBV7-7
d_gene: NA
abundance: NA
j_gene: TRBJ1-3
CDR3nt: TGTGCCAGCAGCTTCCTCAGGGGAGCTGGAAACACCATATATTTT
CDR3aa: CASSFLRGAGNTIYF

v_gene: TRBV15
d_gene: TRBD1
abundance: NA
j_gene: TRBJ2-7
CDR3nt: TGTGCCACCCAGACAGGGGCCGAGCAGTACTTC
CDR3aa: CATQTGAEQYF

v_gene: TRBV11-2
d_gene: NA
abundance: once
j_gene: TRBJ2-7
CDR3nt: TGTGCCAGCAGCCCAGGGGTGGGGGACTACGAGCAGTACTTC
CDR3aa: CASSPGVGDYEQYF

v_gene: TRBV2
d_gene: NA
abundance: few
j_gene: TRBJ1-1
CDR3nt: TGTGCCAGCAGGTCGGACAGCACTGAAGCTTTCTTT
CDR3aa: CASRSDSTEAFF

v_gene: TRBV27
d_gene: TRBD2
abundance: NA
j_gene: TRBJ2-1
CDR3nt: TGTGCCAGCAACAGCGGGGGCAACTACAATGAGCAGTTCTTC
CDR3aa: CASNSGGNYNEQFF

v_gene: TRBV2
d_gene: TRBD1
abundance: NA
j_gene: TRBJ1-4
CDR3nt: TGTGCCAGCAGGGCAGGGGGAACTAATGAAAAACTGTTTTTT
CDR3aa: CASRAGGTNEKLFF

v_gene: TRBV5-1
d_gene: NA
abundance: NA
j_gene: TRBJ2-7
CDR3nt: TGCGCCAGCAGCTTGGAACAGGGTGGGGCCTACGAGCAGTACTTC
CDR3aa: CASSLEQGGAYEQYF

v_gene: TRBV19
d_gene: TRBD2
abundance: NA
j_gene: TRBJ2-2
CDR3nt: TGTGCCAGTAGCCACGCGGAGGATTCGACTAGCGGGGCCCCGAACACCGGGGAGCTGTTTTTT
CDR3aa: CASSHAEDSTSGAPNTGELFF

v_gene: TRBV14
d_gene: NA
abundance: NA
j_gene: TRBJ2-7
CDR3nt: TGTGCCAGCAGCCAAGTGGGCAGGCCCTACGAGCAGTACTTC
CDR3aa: CASSQVGRPYEQYF

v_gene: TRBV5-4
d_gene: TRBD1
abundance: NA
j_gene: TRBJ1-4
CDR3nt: TGTGCCAGCAGCTTGTTTCCACAGGGGGGTGAAAAACTGTTTTTT
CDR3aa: CASSLFPQGGEKLFF